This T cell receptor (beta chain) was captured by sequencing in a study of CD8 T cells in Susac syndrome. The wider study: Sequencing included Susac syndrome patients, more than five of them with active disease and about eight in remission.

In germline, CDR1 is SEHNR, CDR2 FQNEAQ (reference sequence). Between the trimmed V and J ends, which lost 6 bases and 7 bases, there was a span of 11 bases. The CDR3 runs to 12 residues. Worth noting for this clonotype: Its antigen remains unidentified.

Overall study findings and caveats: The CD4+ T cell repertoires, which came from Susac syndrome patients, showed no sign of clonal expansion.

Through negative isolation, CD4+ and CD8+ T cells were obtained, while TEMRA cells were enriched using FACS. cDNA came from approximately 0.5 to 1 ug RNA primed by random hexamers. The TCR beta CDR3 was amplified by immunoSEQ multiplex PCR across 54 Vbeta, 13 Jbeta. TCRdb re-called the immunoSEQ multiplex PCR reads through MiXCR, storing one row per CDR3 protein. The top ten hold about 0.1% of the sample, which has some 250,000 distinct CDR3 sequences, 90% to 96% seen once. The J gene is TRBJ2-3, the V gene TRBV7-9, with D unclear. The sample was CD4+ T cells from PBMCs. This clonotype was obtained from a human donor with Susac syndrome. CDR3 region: CASRALAYTQYF. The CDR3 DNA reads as TGTGCCAGCAGGGCTCTCGCCTATACGCAGTATTTT.